There are a few counts of the clone carrying this T cell receptor beta chain. What it binds is not known. Stable hyperthyroidism: no ophthalmopathy progression over 18 months of follow-up. The study excluded patients with uncontrolled infection, other autoimmune disease, pregnancy or lactation. The PBMCs were sourced from fresh peripheral blood (about 9.7 ml). Researchers took RNA transcripts and amplified the TCR beta CDR3 regions from them. First-round RT-PCR with HTBI primers amplified the TCR CDR3 region. In TCRdb, the multiplex PCR reads were re-called with MiXCR into one record per CDR3 protein. The sample consists of 350,000 to 400,000 distinct CDR3 sequences, 19% of them appearing once. This CDR3 spans 15 amino acids. Germline-derived CDR1 and CDR2 are LNHDA and SQIVND (reference sequence). V dropped 5 bases and J dropped 11 bases, with 21 bases sitting between them. The sample comes from a study of T cells in Graves' hyperthyroidism and ophthalmopathy.

General study findings and limits: Most thyroid clonotypes that were expanded above 0.001 also turned up in blood.

The chain joins TRBV19 to TRBJ2-2, with TRBD1 as a possible D gene (6 bases). The sequence was collected from a woman aged 18-29 years with Graves' hyperthyroidism. Sequencing was performed on blood. The CDR3 loop reads CASSANDGTQPELFF. The CDR3 DNA reads as TGTGCCAGTAGTGCAAACGACGGGACACAGCCCGAGCTGTTTTTT. The variable domain in full, completed from reference TRBV19 and TRBJ2-2, reads DGGITQSPKYLFRKEGQNVTLSCEQNLNHDAMYWYRQDPGQGLRLIYYSQIVNDFQKGDIAEGYSVSREKKESFPLTVTSAQKNPTAFYLCASSANDGTQPELFFGEGSRLTVL.